One sample yielded the 2 T cell receptor beta chains listed below, sequenced in a study of kidney transplant recipient with SARS-CoV-2 infection. MiXCR, applied by TCRdb to the reads, yields one record per CDR3 protein. The profile shows under 300,000 distinct CDR3 sequences, less than 35% of them singletons. Material: a blood sample, obtained at baseline and on approximately day 120 from a kidney transplant recipient. These receptors all come from a young adult male patient who had COVID-19 and was a kidney transplant recipient. Some T cells could come from the graft donor.

This clonotype has ten or more counts. The chain joins TRBV15 to TRBJ1-2; D not resolved. Per germline, CDR1 LNHNV and CDR2 YYDKDF (reference sequence). There are 14 residues in the CDR3. V lost 0 bases to trimming and J lost 7 bases, with 12 bases between them. For the CDR3, the DNA is TGTGCCACCAGCAGAGATCTCGTGTCGGTTGGCTACACCTTC. It translates to CATSRDLVSVGYTF.

This clonotype was detected many times. This chain connects TRBV28 to TRBJ1-6; possibly TRBD1 for D (6 bases). V lost 8 bases to trimming and J lost 13 bases, with 15 bases between them. Germline V CDR1 and CDR2: MDHEN, SYDVKM. The CDR3 is 12 residues long. DNA of the CDR3: TGTGCCAGCCGGCGGGACATGGTGCCCCTCCACTTT. It is translated as CASRRDMVPLHF. Full variable domain (outside the CDR3, taken from reference TRBV28 and TRBJ1-6): DVKVTQSSRYLVKRTGEKVFLECVQDMDHENMFWYRQDPGLGLRLIYFSYDVKMKEKGDIPEGYSVSREKKERFSLILESASTNQTSMYLCASRRDMVPLHFGNGTRLTVT.